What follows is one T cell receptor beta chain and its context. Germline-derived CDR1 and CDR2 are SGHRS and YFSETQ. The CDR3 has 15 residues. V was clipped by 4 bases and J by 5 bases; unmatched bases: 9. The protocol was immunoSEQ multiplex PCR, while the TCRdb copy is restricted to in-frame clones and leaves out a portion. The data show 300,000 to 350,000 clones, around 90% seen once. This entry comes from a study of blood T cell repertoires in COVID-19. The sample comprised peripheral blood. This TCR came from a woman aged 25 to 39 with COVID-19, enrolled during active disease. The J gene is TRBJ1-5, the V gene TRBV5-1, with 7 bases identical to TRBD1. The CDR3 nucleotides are TGCGCCAGCAGCCCTGGACAGGATGCATATCAGCCCCAGCATTTT. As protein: CASSPGQDAYQPQHF.